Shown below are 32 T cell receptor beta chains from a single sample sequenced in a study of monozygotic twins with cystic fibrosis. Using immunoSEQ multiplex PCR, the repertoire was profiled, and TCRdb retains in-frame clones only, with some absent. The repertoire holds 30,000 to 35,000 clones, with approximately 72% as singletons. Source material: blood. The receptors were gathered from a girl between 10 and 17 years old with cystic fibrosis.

Here the CDR3 DNA reads TGTGCCAGCCGGACCGGGGGGACCGCCAACGAGCAGTACTTC. Translated, it gives CASRTGGTANEQYF. The J gene is TRBJ2-7, the V gene TRBV27, with 7 bases matching TRBD2. The trim removed 8 bases at V and 5 bases at J, leaving 12 bases unmatched. The CDR3 is made up of 14 amino acids. Germline V gene sequence: CDR1 MNHEY, CDR2 SMNVEV (reference sequence).

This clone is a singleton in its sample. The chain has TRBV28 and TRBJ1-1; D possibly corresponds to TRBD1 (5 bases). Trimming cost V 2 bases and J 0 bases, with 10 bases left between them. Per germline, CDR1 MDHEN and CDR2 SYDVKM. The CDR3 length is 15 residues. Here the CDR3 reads CASSLPGTVNTEAFF. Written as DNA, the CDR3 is TGTGCCAGCAGTTTACCCGGGACGGTGAACACTGAAGCTTTCTTT.

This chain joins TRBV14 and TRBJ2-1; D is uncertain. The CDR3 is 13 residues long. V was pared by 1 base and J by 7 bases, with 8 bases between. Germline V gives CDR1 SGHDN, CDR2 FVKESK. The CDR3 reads CASSQVVTNEQFF. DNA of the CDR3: TGTGCCAGCAGCCAAGTAGTCACTAATGAGCAGTTCTTC.

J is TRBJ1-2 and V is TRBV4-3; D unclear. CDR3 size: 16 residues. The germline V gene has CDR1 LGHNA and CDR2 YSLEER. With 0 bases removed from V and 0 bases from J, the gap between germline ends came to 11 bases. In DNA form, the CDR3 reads TGCGCCAGCAGCCAAGATGTACAACTACCTAACTATGGCTACACCTTC. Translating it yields CASSQDVQLPNYGYTF.

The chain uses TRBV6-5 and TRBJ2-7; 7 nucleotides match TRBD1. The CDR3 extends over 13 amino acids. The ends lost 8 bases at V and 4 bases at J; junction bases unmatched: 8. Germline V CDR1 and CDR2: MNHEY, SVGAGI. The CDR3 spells CASARQGVYEQYF. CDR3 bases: TGTGCCAGCGCTCGACAGGGTGTGTACGAGCAGTACTTC.

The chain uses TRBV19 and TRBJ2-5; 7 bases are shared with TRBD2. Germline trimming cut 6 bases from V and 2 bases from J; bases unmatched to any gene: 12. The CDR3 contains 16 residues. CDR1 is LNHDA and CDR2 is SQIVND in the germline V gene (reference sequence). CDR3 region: CASSHAILADQETQYF. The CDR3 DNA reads TGTGCCAGTAGCCACGCTATTCTAGCGGATCAAGAGACCCAGTACTTC.

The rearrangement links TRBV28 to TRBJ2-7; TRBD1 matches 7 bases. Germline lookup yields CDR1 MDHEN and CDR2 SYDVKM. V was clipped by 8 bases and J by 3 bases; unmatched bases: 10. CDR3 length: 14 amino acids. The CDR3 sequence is CASHNHRGRYEQYF. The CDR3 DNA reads TGTGCCAGCCATAATCACAGGGGTCGCTACGAGCAGTACTTC.

CDR3 DNA: TGTGCCAGCAGCGCAGGACAGGGGTACGAGCAGTACTTC. This translates into CASSAGQGYEQYF. This chain connects TRBV11-1 to TRBJ2-7; 9 bases are a match to TRBD1. Germline V gene sequence: CDR1 SGHAT, CDR2 FQDESV (reference sequence). The V and J ends lost 5 bases and 4 bases, in that order; junction bases with no gene match: 3. The CDR3 runs to 13 residues.

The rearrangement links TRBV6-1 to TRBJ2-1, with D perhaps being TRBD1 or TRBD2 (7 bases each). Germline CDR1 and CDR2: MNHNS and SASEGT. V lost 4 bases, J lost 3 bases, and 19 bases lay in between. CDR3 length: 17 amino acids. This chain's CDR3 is CASSGPSRGGDYNEQFF. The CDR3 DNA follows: TGTGCCAGCAGTGGACCGTCCAGGGGGGGGGACTACAATGAGCAGTTCTTC.

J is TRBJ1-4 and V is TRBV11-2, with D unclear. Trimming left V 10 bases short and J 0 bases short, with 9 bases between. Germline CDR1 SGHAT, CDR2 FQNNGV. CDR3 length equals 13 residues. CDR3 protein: CATRQATNEKLFF. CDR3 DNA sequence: TGTGCCACCCGTCAAGCAACTAATGAAAAACTGTTTTTT.

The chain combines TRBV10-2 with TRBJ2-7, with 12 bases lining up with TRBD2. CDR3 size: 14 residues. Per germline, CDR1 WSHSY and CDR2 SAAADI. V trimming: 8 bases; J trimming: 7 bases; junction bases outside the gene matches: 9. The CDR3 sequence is CASGLAGGPGEQYF. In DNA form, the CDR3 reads TGCGCCAGCGGGCTAGCGGGAGGGCCGGGTGAGCAGTACTTC.

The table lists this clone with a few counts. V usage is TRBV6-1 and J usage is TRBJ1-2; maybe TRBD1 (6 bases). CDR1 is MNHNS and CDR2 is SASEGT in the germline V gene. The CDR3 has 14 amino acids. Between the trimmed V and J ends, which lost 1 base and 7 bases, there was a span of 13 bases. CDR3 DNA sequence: TGTGCCAGCAGTGAAGTGTACAGGGTAGGTGGCTACACCTTC. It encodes CASSEVYRVGGYTF.

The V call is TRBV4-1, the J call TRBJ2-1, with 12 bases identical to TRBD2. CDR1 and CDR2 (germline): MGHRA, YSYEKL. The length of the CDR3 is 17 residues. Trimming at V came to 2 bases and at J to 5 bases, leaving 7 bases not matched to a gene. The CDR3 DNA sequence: TGCGCCAGCAGCCAACCTAGCGGGAGGGCCGCAGACAATGAGCAGTTCTTC. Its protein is CASSQPSGRAADNEQFF.

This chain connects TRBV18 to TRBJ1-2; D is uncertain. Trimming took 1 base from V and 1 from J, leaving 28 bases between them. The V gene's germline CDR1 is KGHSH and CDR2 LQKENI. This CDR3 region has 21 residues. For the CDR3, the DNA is TGTGCCAGCTCACCACAAATGAAGTACCAAACCCCCCACAAGATTAACTATGGCTACACCTTC. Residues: CASSPQMKYQTPHKINYGYTF.

CDR3 DNA: TGTGCCAGCAGTGCTTGGGCGGCGAGGGGAGATACGCAGTATTTT. Translated: CASSAWAARGDTQYF. The chain couples TRBV5-4 to TRBJ2-3, with D possibly called TRBD1 or TRBD2 (5 bases each). V was trimmed by 5 bases and J by 5 bases, leaving 18 bases between them. Germline-derived CDR1 and CDR2 are SGHNT and YYREEE (reference sequence). The CDR3 loop spans 15 amino acids. The whole variable domain, remainder taken from reference TRBV5-4 and TRBJ2-3, is ETGVTQSPTHLIKTRGQQVTLRCSSQSGHNTVSWYQQALGQGPQFIFQYYREEENGRGNFPPRFSGLQFPNYSSELNVNALELDDSALYLCASSAWAARGDTQYFGPGTRLTVL.

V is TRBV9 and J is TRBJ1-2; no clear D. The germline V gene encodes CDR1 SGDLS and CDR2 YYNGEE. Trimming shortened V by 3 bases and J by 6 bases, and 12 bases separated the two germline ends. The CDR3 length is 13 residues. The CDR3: CASSAGLQDGYTF. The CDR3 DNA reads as TGTGCCAGCAGCGCCGGACTTCAAGATGGCTACACCTTC.

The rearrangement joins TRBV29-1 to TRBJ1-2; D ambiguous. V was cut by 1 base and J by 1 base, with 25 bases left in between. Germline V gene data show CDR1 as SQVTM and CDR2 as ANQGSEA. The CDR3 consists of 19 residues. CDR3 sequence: CSVEVVKRGPAGINYGYTF. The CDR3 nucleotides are TGCAGCGTTGAAGTTGTAAAGAGAGGGCCGGCCGGGATTAACTATGGCTACACCTTC.

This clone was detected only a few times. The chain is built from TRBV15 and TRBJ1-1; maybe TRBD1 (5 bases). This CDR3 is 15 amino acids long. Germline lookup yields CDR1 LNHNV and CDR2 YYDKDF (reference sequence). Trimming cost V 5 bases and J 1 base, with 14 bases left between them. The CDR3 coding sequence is TGTGCCACCAGCGGTAGACAGAGGGCGAACACTGAAGCTTTCTTT. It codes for CATSGRQRANTEAFF.

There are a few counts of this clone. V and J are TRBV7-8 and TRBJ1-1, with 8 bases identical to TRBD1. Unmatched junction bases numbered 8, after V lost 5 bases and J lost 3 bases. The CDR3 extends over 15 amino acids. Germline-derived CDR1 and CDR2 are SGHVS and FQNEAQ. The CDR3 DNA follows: TGTGCCAGCAGCCCTAGACAGGGGACGTACACTGAAGCTTTCTTT. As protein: CASSPRQGTYTEAFF.

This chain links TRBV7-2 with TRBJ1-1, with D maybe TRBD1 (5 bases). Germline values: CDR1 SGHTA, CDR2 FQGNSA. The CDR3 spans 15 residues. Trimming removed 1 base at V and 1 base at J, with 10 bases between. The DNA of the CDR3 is TGTGCCAGCAGCTTAGTACTGGGACCGAACACTGAAGCTTTCTTT. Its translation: CASSLVLGPNTEAFF.

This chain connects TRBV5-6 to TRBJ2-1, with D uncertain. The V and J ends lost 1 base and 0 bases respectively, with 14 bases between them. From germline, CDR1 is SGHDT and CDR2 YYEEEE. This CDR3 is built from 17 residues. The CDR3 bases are TGTGCCAGCAGCTTGCGAAGGCAACTTAGCTCCTACAATGAGCAGTTCTTC. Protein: CASSLRRQLSSYNEQFF.

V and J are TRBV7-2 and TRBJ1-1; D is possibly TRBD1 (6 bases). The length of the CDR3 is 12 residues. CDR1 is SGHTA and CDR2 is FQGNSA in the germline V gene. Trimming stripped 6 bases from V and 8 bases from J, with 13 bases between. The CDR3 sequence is CASRATGREAFF. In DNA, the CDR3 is TGTGCCAGCAGAGCGACAGGTCGGGAAGCTTTCTTT. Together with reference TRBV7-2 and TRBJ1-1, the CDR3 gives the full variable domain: GAGVSQSPSNKVTEKGKDVELRCDPISGHTALYWYRQSLGQGLEFLIYFQGNSAPDKSGLPSDRFSAERTGGSVSTLTIQRTQQEDSAVYLCASRATGREAFFGQGTRLTVV.

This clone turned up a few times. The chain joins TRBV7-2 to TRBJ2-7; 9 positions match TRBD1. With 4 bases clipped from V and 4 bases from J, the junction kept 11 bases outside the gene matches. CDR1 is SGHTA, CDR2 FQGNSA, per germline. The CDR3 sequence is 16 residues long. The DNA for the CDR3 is TGTGCCAGCAGCTACCCCGGGACAGGGACCTTATACGAGCAGTACTTC. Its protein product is CASSYPGTGTLYEQYF.

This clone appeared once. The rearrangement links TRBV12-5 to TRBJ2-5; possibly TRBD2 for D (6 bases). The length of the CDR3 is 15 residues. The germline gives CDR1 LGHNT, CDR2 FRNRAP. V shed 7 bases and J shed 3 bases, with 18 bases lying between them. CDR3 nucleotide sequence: TGTGCTAGTGCCCTACTCGGGACTGGGGAAGAGACCCAGTACTTC. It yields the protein CASALLGTGEETQYF.

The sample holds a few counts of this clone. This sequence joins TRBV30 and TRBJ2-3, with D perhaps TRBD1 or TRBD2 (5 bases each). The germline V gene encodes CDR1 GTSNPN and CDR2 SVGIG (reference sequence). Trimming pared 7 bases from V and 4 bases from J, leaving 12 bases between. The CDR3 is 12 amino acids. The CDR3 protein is CASRVGADTQYF. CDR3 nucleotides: TGTGCCTCAAGAGTGGGGGCAGATACGCAGTATTTT.

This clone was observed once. CDR3 loop: CASSYGTGGYYEQYF. In nucleotides, the CDR3 is TGTGCCAGCTCCTACGGGACAGGGGGCTACTACGAGCAGTACTTC. J is TRBJ2-7 and V is TRBV18; 12 bases align to TRBD1. With 6 bases clipped from V and 3 bases from J, the junction kept 6 bases outside the gene matches. The CDR3 has 15 amino acids. From germline, CDR1 is KGHSH and CDR2 LQKENI.

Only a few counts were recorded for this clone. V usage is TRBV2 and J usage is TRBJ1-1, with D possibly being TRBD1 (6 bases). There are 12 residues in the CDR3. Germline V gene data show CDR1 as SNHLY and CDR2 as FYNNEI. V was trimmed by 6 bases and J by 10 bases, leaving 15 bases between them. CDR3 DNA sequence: TGTGCCAGCAGAACGGGGGCGGACCGAGCTTTCTTT. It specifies CASRTGADRAFF.

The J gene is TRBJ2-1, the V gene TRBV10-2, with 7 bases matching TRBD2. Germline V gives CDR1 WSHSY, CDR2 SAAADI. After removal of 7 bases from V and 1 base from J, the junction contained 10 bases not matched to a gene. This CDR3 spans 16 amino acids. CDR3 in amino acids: CASIHPSGGSYNEQFF. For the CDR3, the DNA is TGCGCCAGCATTCACCCTAGCGGAGGATCCTACAATGAGCAGTTCTTC.

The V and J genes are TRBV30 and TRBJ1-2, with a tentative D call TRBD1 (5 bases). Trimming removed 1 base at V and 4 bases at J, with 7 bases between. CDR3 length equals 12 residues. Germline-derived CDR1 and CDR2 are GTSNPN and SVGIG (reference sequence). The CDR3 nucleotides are TGTGCCTGGAGTGGGGACGTCTATGGCTACACCTTC. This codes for CAWSGDVYGYTF.

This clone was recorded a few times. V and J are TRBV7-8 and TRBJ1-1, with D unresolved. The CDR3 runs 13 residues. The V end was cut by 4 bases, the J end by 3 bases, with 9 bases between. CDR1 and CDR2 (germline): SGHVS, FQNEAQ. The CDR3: CASSSNRHTEAFF. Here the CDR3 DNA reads TGTGCCAGCAGCTCGAACCGGCACACTGAAGCTTTCTTT.

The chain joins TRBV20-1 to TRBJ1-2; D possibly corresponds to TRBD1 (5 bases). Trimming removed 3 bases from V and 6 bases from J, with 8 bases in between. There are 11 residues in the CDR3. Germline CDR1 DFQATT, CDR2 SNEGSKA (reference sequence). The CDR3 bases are TGCAGTGCTAGGGGGCCGGATGGCTACACCTTC. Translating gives CSARGPDGYTF.

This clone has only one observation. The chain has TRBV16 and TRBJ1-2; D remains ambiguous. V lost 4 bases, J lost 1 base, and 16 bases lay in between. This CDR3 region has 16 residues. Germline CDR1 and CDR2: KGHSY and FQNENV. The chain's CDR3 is CASSPHGRDNNYGYTF. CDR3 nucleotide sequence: TGTGCCAGCAGCCCCCACGGTAGGGATAATAACTATGGCTACACCTTC.